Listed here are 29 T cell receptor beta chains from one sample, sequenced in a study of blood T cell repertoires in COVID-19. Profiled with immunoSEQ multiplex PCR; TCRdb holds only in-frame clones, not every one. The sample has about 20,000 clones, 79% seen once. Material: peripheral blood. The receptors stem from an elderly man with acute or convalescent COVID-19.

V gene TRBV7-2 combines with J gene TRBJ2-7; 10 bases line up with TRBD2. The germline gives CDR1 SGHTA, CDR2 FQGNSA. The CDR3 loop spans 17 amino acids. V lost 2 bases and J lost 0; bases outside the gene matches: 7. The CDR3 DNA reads TGTGCCAGCAGCTTACTACCTAGCGGGGGAAGCTCCTACGAGCAGTACTTC. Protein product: CASSLLPSGGSSYEQYF.

The CDR3 sequence is CATSRRQGDSGANVLTF. Written as DNA, the CDR3 is TGTGCCACCAGCAGAAGACAGGGGGACTCTGGGGCCAACGTCCTGACTTTC. The chain joins TRBV15 to TRBJ2-6; 9 bases map to TRBD1. The CDR3 has 17 amino acids. Trimming at V came to 2 bases and at J to 0 bases, leaving 2 bases not matched to a gene. Germline CDR1 reads LNHNV; CDR2 reads YYDKDF (reference sequence).

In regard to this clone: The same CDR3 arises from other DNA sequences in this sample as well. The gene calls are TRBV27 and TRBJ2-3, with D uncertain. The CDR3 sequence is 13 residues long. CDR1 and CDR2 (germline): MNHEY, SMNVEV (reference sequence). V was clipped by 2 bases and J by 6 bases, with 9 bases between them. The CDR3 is CASSLLGRDTQYF. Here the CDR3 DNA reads TGTGCCAGCAGTTTACTGGGCCGGGATACGCAGTATTTT.

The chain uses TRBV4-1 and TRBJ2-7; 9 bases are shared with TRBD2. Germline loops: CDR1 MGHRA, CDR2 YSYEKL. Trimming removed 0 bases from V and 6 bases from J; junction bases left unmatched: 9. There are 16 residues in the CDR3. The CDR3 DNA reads TGCGCCAGCAGCCAAGAAGCCGCGGGAGGGCCGTTCGAGCAGTACGTC. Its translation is CASSQEAAGGPFEQYV.

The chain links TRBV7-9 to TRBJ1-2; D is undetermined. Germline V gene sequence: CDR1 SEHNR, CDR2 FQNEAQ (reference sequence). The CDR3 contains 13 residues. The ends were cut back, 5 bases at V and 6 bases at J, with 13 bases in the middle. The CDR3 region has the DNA TGTGCCAGCAGCCTGGCTGGGCCTGATGGCTACACCTTC. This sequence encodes CASSLAGPDGYTF.

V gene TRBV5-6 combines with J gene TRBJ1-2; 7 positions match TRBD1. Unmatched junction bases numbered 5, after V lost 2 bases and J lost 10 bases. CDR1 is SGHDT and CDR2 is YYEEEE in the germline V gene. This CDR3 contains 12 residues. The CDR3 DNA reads TGTGCCAGCAGCTTCGGACAGGCCATCTACACCTTC. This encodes CASSFGQAIYTF.

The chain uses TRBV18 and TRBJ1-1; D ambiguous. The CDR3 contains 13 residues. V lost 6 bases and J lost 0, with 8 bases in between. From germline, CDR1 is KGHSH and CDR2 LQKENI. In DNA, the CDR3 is TGTGCCAGCTCTAGAGCCATGAACACTGAAGCTTTCTTT. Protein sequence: CASSRAMNTEAFF.

CDR3 loop: CASSEAPSQETQYF. The CDR3 DNA reads TGTGCCAGCAGTGAAGCGCCTAGCCAAGAGACCCAGTACTTC. The V gene is TRBV2, the J gene TRBJ2-5; D unresolved. The CDR3 is made up of 14 amino acids. The V end lost 0 bases, the J end lost 1 base, and 6 bases lay between the germline ends. The germline V gene has CDR1 SNHLY and CDR2 FYNNEI.

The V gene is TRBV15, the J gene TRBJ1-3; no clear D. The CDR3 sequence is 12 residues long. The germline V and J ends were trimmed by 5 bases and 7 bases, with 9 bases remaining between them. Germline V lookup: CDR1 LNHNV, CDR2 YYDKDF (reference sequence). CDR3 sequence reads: CATSPTGNTIYF. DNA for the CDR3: TGTGCCACCAGCCCCACGGGGAACACCATATATTTT.

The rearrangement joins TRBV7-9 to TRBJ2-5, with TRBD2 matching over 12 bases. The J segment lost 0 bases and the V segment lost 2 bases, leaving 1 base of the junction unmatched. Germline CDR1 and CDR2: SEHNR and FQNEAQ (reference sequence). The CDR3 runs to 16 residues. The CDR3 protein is CASSLRLAGDQETQYF. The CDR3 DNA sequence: TGTGCCAGCAGCTTAAGACTAGCGGGAGACCAAGAGACCCAGTACTTC.

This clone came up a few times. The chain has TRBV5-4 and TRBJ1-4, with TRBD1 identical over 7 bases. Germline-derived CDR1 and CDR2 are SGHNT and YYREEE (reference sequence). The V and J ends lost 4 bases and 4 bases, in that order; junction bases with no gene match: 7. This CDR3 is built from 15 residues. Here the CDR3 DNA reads TGTGCCAGCAGCGCCCGGGACAGCCTTAATGAAAAACTGTTTTTT. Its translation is CASSARDSLNEKLFF.

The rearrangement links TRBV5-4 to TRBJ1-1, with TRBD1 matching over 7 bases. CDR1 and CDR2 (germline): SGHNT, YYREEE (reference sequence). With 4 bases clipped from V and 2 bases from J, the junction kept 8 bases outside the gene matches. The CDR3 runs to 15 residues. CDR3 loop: CASSGLGTANTEAFF. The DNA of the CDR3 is TGTGCCAGCAGCGGGCTCGGGACAGCTAACACTGAAGCTTTCTTT. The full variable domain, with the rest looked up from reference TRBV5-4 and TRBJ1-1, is ETGVTQSPTHLIKTRGQQVTLRCSSQSGHNTVSWYQQALGQGPQFIFQYYREEENGRGNFPPRFSGLQFPNYSSELNVNALELDDSALYLCASSGLGTANTEAFFGQGTRLTVV.

CDR3 coding DNA: TGTGCCAGTAGTATTAGGAAGGGGCCGAGCAATGAGCAGTTCTTC. This translates into CASSIRKGPSNEQFF. The chain uses TRBV19 and TRBJ2-1; tentative D call: TRBD1 (5 bases). Germline CDR1 is LNHDA and CDR2 is SQIVND (reference sequence). V shed 3 bases and J shed 6 bases, with 15 bases lying between them. CDR3 length equals 15 residues.

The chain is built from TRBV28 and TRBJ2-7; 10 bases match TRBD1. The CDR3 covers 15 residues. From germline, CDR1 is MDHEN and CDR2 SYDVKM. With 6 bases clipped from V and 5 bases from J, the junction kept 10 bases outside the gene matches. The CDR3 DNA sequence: TGTGCCAGCAGATCGTCCGGGACAGGGGAGGACGAGCAGTACTTC. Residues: CASRSSGTGEDEQYF. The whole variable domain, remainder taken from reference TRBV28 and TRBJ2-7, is DVKVTQSSRYLVKRTGEKVFLECVQDMDHENMFWYRQDPGLGLRLIYFSYDVKMKEKGDIPEGYSVSREKKERFSLILESASTNQTSMYLCASRSSGTGEDEQYFGPGTRLTVT.

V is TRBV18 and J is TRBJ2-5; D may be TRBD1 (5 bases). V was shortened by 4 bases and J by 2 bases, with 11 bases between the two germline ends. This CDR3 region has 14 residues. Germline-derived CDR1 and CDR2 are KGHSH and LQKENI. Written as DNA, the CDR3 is TGTGCCAGCTCACAACGACAGTATCAAGAGACCCAGTACTTC. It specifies CASSQRQYQETQYF.

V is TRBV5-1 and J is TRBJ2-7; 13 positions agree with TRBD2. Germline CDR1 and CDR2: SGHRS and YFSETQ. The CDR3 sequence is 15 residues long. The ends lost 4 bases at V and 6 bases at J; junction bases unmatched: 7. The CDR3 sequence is CASSAGLAGAGEQYV. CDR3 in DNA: TGCGCCAGCAGCGCCGGACTAGCGGGAGCTGGCGAGCAGTACGTC.

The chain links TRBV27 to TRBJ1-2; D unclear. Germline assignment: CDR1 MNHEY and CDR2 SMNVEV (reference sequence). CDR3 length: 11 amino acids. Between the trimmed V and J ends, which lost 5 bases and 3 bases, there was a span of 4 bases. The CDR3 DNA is TGTGCCAGCAGTCCCGACTATGGCTACACCTTC. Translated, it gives CASSPDYGYTF.

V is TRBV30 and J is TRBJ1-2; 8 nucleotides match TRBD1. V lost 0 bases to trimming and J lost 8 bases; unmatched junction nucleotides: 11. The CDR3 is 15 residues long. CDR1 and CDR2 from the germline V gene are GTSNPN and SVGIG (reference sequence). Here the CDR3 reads CAWSVRQGAREGYTF. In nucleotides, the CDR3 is TGTGCCTGGAGTGTACGGCAGGGGGCGCGTGAGGGCTACACCTTC.

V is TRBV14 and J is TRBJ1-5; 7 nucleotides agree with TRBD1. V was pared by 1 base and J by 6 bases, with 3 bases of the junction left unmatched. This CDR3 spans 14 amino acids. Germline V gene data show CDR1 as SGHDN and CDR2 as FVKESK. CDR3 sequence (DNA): TGTGCCAGCAGCCAAGCCGGGACAGCTCAGCCCCAGCATTTT. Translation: CASSQAGTAQPQHF.

The CDR3 loop is CASSSRRTGSFKNQPQHF. The CDR3, as DNA: TGTGCCAGCAGCTCGAGGCGGACAGGATCGTTTAAGAATCAGCCCCAGCATTTT. This sequence joins TRBV5-6 and TRBJ1-5, with 7 bases fitting TRBD1. CDR3 size: 18 residues. Germline V CDR1 and CDR2: SGHDT, YYEEEE. Trimming at V came to 3 bases and at J to 4 bases, leaving 16 bases not matched to a gene.

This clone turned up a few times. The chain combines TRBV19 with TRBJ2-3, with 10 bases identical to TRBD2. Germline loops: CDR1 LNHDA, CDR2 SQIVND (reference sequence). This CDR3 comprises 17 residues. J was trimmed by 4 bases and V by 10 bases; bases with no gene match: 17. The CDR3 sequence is CAITTGQLAGFPDTQYF. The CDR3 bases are TGTGCCATCACCACCGGGCAACTAGCGGGATTTCCAGATACGCAGTATTTT.

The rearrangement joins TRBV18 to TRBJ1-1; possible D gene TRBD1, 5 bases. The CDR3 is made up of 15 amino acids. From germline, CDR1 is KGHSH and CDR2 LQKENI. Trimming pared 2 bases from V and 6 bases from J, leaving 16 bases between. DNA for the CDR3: TGTGCCAGCTCACCAAATACAGGCCAAAGGGCTGAAGCTTTCTTT. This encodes CASSPNTGQRAEAFF.

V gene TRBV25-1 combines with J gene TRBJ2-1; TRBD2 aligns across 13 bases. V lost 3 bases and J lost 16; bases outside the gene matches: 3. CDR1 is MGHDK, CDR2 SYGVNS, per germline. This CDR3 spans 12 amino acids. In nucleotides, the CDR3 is TGTGCCAGCAGTGATGGACTAGCGGGAGACTTCTTC. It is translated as CASSDGLAGDFF.

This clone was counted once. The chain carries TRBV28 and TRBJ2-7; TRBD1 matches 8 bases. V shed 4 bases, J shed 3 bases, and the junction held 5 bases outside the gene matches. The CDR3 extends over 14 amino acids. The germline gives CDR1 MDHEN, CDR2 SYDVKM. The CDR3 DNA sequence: TGTGCCAGCAGTTCGACAGGGGAGCTCTACGAGCAGTACTTC. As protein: CASSSTGELYEQYF.

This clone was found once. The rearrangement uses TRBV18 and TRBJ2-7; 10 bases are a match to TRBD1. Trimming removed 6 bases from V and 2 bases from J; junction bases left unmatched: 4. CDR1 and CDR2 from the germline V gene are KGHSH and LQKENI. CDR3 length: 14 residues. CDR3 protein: CASSEGTGAYEQYF. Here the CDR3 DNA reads TGTGCCAGCTCCGAGGGGACAGGGGCCTACGAGCAGTACTTC.

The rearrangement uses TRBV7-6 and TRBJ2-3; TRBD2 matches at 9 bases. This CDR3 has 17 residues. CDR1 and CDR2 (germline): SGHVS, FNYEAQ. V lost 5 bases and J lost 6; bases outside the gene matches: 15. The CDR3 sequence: CASSPTVVAGAFDTQYF. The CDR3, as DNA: TGTGCCAGCAGCCCCACGGTGGTAGCGGGAGCTTTTGATACGCAGTATTTT.

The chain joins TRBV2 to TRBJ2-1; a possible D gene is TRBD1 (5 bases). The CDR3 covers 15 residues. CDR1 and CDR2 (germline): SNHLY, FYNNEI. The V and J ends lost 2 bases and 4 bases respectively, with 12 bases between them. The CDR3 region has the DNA TGTGCCAGCAGTGAAAGGCAGGGCCTTTACAATGAGCAGTTCTTC. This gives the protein CASSERQGLYNEQFF.

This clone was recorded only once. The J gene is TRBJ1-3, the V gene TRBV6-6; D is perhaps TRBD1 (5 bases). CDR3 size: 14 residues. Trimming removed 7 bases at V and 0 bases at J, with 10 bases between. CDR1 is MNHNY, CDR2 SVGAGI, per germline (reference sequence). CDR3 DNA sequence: TGTGCCAGCACTGGGGGGACCTCTGGAAACACCATATATTTT. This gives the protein CASTGGTSGNTIYF.

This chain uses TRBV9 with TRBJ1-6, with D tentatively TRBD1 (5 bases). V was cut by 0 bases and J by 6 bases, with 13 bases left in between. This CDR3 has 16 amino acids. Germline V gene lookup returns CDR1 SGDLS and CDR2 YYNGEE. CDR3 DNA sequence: TGTGCCAGCAGCGTAGATCCCCGGGGGTCTAATTCACCCCTCCACTTT. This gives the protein CASSVDPRGSNSPLHF.